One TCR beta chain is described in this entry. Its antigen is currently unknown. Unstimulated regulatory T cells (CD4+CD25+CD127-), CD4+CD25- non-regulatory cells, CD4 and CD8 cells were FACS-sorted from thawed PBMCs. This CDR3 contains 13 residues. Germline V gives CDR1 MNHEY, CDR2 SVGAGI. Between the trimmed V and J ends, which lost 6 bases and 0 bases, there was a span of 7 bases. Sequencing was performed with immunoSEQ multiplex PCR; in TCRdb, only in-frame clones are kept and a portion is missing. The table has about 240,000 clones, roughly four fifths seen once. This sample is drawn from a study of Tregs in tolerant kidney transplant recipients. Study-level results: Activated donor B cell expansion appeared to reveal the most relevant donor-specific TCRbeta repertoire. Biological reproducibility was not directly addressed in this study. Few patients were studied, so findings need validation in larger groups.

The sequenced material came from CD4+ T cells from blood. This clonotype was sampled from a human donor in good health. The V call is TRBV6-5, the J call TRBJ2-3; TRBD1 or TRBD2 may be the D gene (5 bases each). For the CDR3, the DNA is TGTGCCAGCAGCCGGGACAGCACAGATACGCAGTATTTT. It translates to CASSRDSTDTQYF.